This T cell receptor beta chain came from a study of beta chain features in type 1 diabetes. Across the study: The study examined roughly 100 million sorted cells across all samples.

For this clone: What it binds is unknown.

CDR3 size: 15 residues. V was cut by 4 bases and J by 10 bases, with 17 bases left in between. The germline V gene has CDR1 SGHDN and CDR2 FVKESK. Sequencing targeted expressed TCRB transcripts, as all isolated RNA had been reverse transcribed. Only in-frame clones appear in the TCRdb table, and some are missing; sequencing was by immunoSEQ multiplex PCR. The repertoire has some 190,000 clones, over 6% of them found once; the top ten carry approximately 0.54%. Overall study results and limits: People with Type 1 diabetes carried modestly yet significantly shorter TCRB CDR3s in all four CD4+ subsets.

Sequencing used central memory CD4+ T cells from blood. The V gene is TRBV14, the J gene TRBJ1-6; unclear D gene. This receptor was obtained from a man in his late teens or twenties with type 1 diabetes. CDR3 nucleotides: TGTGCCAGCAGCCTTGGATTAGTCTCGGGGTCACCCCTCCACTTT. This gives the protein CASSLGLVSGSPLHF.